The rows below give T cell receptor beta chains drawn from one sample of a study of blood T cell repertoires in COVID-19. Method: immunoSEQ multiplex PCR; TCRdb's copy keeps in-frame clones and lacks some. The data contain 150,000 to 200,000 clones, approximately 89% of them singletons. The sequenced sample was PBMCs or T cells enriched from blood (not recorded which). Source of these receptors: a woman between 18 and 29 years old who had recovered from COVID-19. CDR3s include the opening cysteine and the closing phenylalanine or tryptophan. A D gene is named only where the DNA matches it firmly. Clone size appears in some rows only: once, few, many, or a class for an expanded clone.

D	size	V	J	DNA	CDR3
.	.	TRBV7-2	TRBJ2-7	TGTGCCAGCAGCGGCGACCGAGCGAGCTCCTACGAGCAGTACTTC	CASSGDRASSYEQYF
.	.	TRBV29-1	TRBJ2-4	TGCAGCGTTGGGGAGGCCAAAAACATTCAGTACTTC	CSVGEAKNIQYF
.	.	TRBV30	TRBJ2-1	TGTGCCTGGAGTCGAAGTCTTATCAGCTCCTACAATGAGCAGTTCTTC	CAWSRSLISSYNEQFF
.	.	TRBV7-8	TRBJ1-2	TGTGCCAGCAGCTTAGCGCGCGCGGACTATGGCTACACCTTC	CASSLARADYGYTF
.	.	TRBV30	TRBJ2-5	TGTGCCTGGAGTGGTGGATCGGGACAAAGAGAGACCCAGTACTTC	CAWSGGSGQRETQYF
.	.	TRBV28	TRBJ1-5	TGTGCCAGCAGTTTAGGGGGCAGCGGAAGTCAGCCCCAGCATTTT	CASSLGGSGSQPQHF
.	.	TRBV28	TRBJ1-2	TGTGCCACCGGGGGGACTCCCTTCTATGGCTACACCTTC	CATGGTPFYGYTF
.	.	TRBV28	TRBJ2-7	TGTGCCAGCAGCCCCGCAGGACAGAGCTCCTACGAGCAGTACTTC	CASSPAGQSSYEQYF
TRBD2	.	TRBV5-1	TRBJ2-3	TGCGCCAGCAGCTTTCACGAAGTTGCGGGGGGGGATACGCAGTATTTT	CASSFHEVAGGDTQYF
.	.	TRBV3-1/TRBV3-2	TRBJ1-4	TGTGCCAGCAGCCTCCCCGGGAAACTGTTTTTT	CASSLPGKLFF
TRBD2	.	TRBV29-1	TRBJ2-2	TGCAGCGTTGAACGCGGGAGCACCGGGGAGCTGTTTTTT	CSVERGSTGELFF
TRBD1	.	TRBV28	TRBJ1-1	TGTGCCAGCAGTCGAGGGACAGGTGAAGCTTTCTTT	CASSRGTGEAFF
.	once	TRBV28	TRBJ1-5	TGTGCCAGCAGTTCCCGCCCCGGATTCAGGCTGTATAGCAATCAGCCCCAGCATTTT	CASSSRPGFRLYSNQPQHF
TRBD1	.	TRBV19	TRBJ2-6	TGTGCCAGTAGTATAGCAAGGGACAGGGTTTACTCTGGGGCCAACGTCCTGACTTTC	CASSIARDRVYSGANVLTF
TRBD1	few	TRBV27	TRBJ2-7	TGTGCCAGCAGTTTTGGACAGGGGGCTGGGGAGCAGTACTTC	CASSFGQGAGEQYF
TRBD1	.	TRBV12-3/TRBV12-4	TRBJ2-7	TGTGCCAGCCGACCGGGACAGGTCTTAGAGCAGTACTTC	CASRPGQVLEQYF
.	.	TRBV24-1	TRBJ2-3	TGTGCCACCAGTGCCTCAGGAGGGAGAACAGATACGCAGTATTTT	CATSASGGRTDTQYF
TRBD2	.	TRBV6-5	TRBJ2-1	TGTGCCAGCGAACTAGCGACTGCCTACAATGAGCAGTTCTTC	CASELATAYNEQFF
TRBD1	.	TRBV7-2	TRBJ1-2	TGTGCCAGCAGCTTAGAGGGGGCGGAGGGGATCTATGGCTACACCTTC	CASSLEGAEGIYGYTF
TRBD1	.	TRBV5-1	TRBJ1-2	TGCGCCAGCAGCTCCGGGACAGGGTATGATGGCTACACCTTC	CASSSGTGYDGYTF
.	.	TRBV6-5	TRBJ2-2	TGTGCCAGCAGGCGGGAACCGAACACCGGGGAGCTGTTTTTT	CASRREPNTGELFF
TRBD2	once	TRBV15	TRBJ2-3	TGTGCCACCAGCAGGGAATTAGCGGGAGGGCGGACAGATACGCAGTATTTT	CATSRELAGGRTDTQYF
.	.	TRBV28	TRBJ2-1	TGTGCCAGCAGTTTACAGACCTACAATGAGCAGTTCTTC	CASSLQTYNEQFF
.	once	TRBV7-2	TRBJ2-3	TGTGCCAGCAGCTTAGACAGAGTCCGCACAGATACGCAGTATTTT	CASSLDRVRTDTQYF
.	.	TRBV28	TRBJ2-1	TGTGCCAGCAGTTTAAGCGGGTTTAGTTATATCAATGAGCAGTTCTTC	CASSLSGFSYINEQFF
.	.	TRBV28	TRBJ2-1	TGTGCCAGCAGTACTGATGGTGAGCAGTTCTTC	CASSTDGEQFF
.	.	TRBV5-1	TRBJ2-1	TGCGCCAGCAGCTATGACCCACCCCCGGGGGATGAGCAGTTCTTC	CASSYDPPPGDEQFF
.	.	TRBV2	TRBJ2-7	TGTGCCAGCAGTGAACAAACGGGGGTAGGGTCCTACGAGCAGTACTTC	CASSEQTGVGSYEQYF
TRBD2	.	TRBV15	TRBJ2-1	TGTGCCACCAGCAGAGATGCGCGGGAGTCGAAGTTCTTC	CATSRDARESKFF